A selection of T cell receptor beta chains follows, all from one sample in a study of OX40 agonist ivuxolimab in advanced cancers. Generated by immunoSEQ multiplex PCR, the TCRdb table keeps only in-frame clones and is missing some. The sample has about 58,000 clones, roughly 83% seen once. The specimen was CD4+ or CD8+ T cells sorted from blood, collected in a trial of the OX40 agonist ivuxolimab. The receptors were sampled from an adult with an advanced solid tumor such as melanoma, head and neck, liver or kidney cancer. Both conserved end residues are part of each CDR3. Size values are once, few and many counts, or a class for expanded clones, and some rows have none.

>.|TRBV7-9
CASSPNPTGANGYTF
>.|TRBV6-1
CATKSGAHYGYTF
>.|TRBV7-2
CASTPPGGNIQYF
>.|TRBV28
CASSLGNQPQHF
>.|TRBV19
CASSIATGGEQFF
>.|TRBV6-5
CASRHRESGSDTQYF
>.|TRBV5-1
CASSYGQGATVPSGYTF
>.|TRBV2
CASSEISLRGGTYEQYF
>.|TRBV5-1
CASSSGQGGSTDTQYF
>.|TRBV7-2
CASSSRGGEKLFF
>.|TRBV7-9
CASSLGSTSNQPQHF
>.|TRBV30
CAWSNRDRGTQYF
>.|TRBV30
CAWRTGGAGTEAFF
>.|TRBV28
CASTSSTRDRVNEQFF
>few|TRBV7-2
CASSLGYRTGSYGYTF
>.|TRBV7-2
CASSFAESTDTQYF
>.|TRBV30
CAWSVTGTANSPLHF
>.|TRBV7-6
CASSAGSGGNSPLHF
>.|TRBV28
CASSPLKGGAKNIQYF
>.|TRBV5-1
CASSPDRVHTEAFF
>.|TRBV6-5
CASSYSAGTSAMQYF
>.|TRBV28
CASSLWTSRGYTF
>.|TRBV6-6
CASSPRSQQDGYTF
>.|TRBV29-1
CSVGGNSEMGAFF
>.|TRBV19
CASSIIVGGREPQHF
>.|TRBV7-3
CASSLRESDYEQYF
>.|TRBV13
CASSPRAGGPGTDTQYF